The present T cell receptor beta chain was sequenced within a study of T cells in Graves' hyperthyroidism and ophthalmopathy. Whole-study context: It was at initial diagnosis, before any treatment, that peripheral blood was collected.

The investigators amplified TCR beta CDR3 regions from RNA transcripts. The TCR CDR3 first-round RT-PCR relied on the HTBI primer set. TCRdb analysed the multiplex PCR reads with MiXCR anew, one entry per CDR3 protein. The sample comprises about 200,000 distinct CDR3 sequences, less than 20% of which are singletons, and over 45% rests with the top ten. There are many counts of this clonotype. The CDR3 sequence is 15 residues long. The germline V gene encodes CDR1 SGHRS and CDR2 YFSETQ. Trimming removed 7 bases from V and 5 bases from J; junction bases left unmatched: 7. Diagnoses were established using clinical symptoms, serum thyroxine and TRAb, thyroid ultrasound and orbital computed tomography.

Input material: blood. The receptor was derived from a woman aged 45-65 years with Graves' hyperthyroidism. J is TRBJ2-3 and V is TRBV5-1; 13 nucleotides align to TRBD2. The CDR3 region is CASGLAGAGGDTQYF. CDR3 coding DNA: TGCGCCAGCGGACTAGCGGGGGCCGGGGGAGATACGCAGTATTTT.